This T cell receptor beta chain was captured in a study of control samples from healthy donors and cancer patients. J was trimmed by 4 bases and V by 4 bases; bases with no gene match: 6. Germline assignment: CDR1 KGHDR and CDR2 SFDVKD. The CDR3 sequence is 17 residues long. Generated by immunoSEQ multiplex PCR, the TCRdb table keeps only in-frame clones and is missing some. This table holds 90,000 to 100,000 clones, about 88% found once. The chain joins TRBV24-1 to TRBJ1-4; 12 nucleotides align to TRBD1. The clonotype was recovered from a man in his sixties or seventies with lung cancer. Sequenced input: PBMCs. The CDR3 loop is CATSDSGQGARNEKLFF. CDR3 DNA sequence: TGTGCCACCAGTGACTCGGGACAGGGGGCGCGTAATGAAAAACTGTTTTTT.